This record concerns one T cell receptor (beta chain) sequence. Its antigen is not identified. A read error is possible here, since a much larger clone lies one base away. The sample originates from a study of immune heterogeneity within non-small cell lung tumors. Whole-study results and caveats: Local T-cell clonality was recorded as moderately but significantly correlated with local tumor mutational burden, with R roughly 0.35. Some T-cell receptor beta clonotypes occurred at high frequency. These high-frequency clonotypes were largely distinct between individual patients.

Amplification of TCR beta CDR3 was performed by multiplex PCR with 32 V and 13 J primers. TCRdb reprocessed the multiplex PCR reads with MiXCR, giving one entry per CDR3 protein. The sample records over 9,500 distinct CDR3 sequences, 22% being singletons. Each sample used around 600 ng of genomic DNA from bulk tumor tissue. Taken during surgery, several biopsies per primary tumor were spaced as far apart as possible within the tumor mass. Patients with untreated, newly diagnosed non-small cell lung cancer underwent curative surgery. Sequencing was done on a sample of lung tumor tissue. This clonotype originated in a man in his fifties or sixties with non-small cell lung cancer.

CDR3 protein: CSVEDTSGRNNGELFF. In nucleotides, the CDR3 is TGCAGCGTTGAAGACACTAGCGGGAGGAACAACGGGGAGCTGTTTTTT. This rearrangement joins TRBV29-1 to TRBJ2-2; TRBD2 matches 12 bases. CDR1 is SQVTM and CDR2 is ANQGSEA in the germline V gene. CDR3 length: 16 amino acids.